This is a list of T cell receptor beta chains from one sample in a study of blood T cell repertoires in COVID-19. Clones were read by immunoSEQ multiplex PCR, and TCRdb kept only the in-frame ones, dropping some. Seen here are hundreds of thousands of clones, roughly 83% observed once, and the top ten hold over 7.5%. Specimen: peripheral blood. The receptors were sampled from a man older than 75 with acute or convalescent COVID-19. Each CDR3 is given without its conserved first and last residue. Each record gives: CDR3 protein, J gene, V gene.

ASSQQGQRYQETQY TRBJ2-5 TRBV11-2
ASSLAGEGQPQH TRBJ1-5 TRBV7-9
ASSTGTVQETQY TRBJ2-5 TRBV5-1
ASSWGQGDVFTEAF TRBJ1-1 TRBV6-5
ASSVGPTGSHNEQF TRBJ2-1 TRBV9
ASSLDLGGGGELF TRBJ2-2 TRBV7-2
ASSKGEENSNQPQH TRBJ1-5 TRBV21-1
ATSPGLISGNTIY TRBJ1-3 TRBV6-6
ASSSGRPEQGFPQY TRBJ2-3 TRBV11-2
ASREDRTNYGYT TRBJ1-2 TRBV6-5
ASSSDRGYTEAF TRBJ1-1 TRBV7-8
ASSPFGTGGSSGANVLT TRBJ2-6 TRBV18
ASSPGQGGITDTQY TRBJ2-3 TRBV27
ASSLAQPPRETQY TRBJ2-5 TRBV7-9
ASSGRGAAGNTIY TRBJ1-3 TRBV9
ASRIVDGQGREQF TRBJ2-1 TRBV6-5